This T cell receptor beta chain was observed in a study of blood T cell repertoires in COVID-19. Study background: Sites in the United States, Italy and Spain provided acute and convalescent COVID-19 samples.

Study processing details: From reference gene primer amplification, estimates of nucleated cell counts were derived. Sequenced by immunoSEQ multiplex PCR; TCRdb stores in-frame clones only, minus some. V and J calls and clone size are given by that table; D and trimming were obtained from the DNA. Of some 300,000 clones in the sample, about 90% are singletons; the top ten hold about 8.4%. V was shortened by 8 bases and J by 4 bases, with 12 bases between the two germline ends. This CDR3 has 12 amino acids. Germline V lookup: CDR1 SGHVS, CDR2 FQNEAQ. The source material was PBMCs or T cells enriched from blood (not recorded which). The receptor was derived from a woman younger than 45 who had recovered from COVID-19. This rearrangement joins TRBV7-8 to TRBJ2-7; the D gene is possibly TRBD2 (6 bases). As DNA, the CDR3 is TGTGCCAGCGGCGGGGTCCCGTACGAGCAGTACTTC. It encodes CASGGVPYEQYF.